This T cell receptor (beta chain) was observed in a study of cytomegalovirus exposure and HLA in healthy donors. The PCR used 60 Vbeta and 13 Jbeta primers. Using immunoSEQ multiplex PCR, the repertoire was profiled, and TCRdb retains in-frame clones only, with some absent. This sample has some 140,000 clones, with 75% to 85% found just once. The sequence was collected from a female donor in good health and CMV-seropositive. The sequenced sample was PBMCs.

In DNA, the CDR3 is TGTGCCAGCAGGGCCGGGATTACTAACACCGGGGAGCTGTTTTTT. This sequence encodes CASRAGITNTGELFF. The genes are TRBV5-4 and TRBJ2-2, with a possible D match to TRBD2 (5 bases). CDR3 length: 15 residues. Germline CDR1 reads SGHNT; CDR2 reads YYREEE (reference sequence). Trimming cost V 5 bases and J 2 bases, with 13 bases left between them.